This TCR beta chain was documented in a study of T-cell memory formation after mild COVID-19. Per germline, CDR1 DFQATT and CDR2 SNEGSKA (reference sequence). Germline trimming cut 6 bases from V and 1 base from J; bases unmatched to any gene: 12. The CDR3 consists of 15 residues. TCRdb fed the 5' RACE reads into MiXCR, producing one record per CDR3 protein. Of about 200,000 distinct CDR3 sequences in the sample, 16% were seen once. This clonotype was seen more than once but under ten times. Sequenced material: PBMCs or a T cell subset sorted from them (not recorded which). This sequence was found in an adult woman who had mild COVID-19 (a few samples of this study predate the infection). Cell type and time point are not known. The V gene is TRBV20-1, the J gene TRBJ2-7, with 7 bases lining up with TRBD1. The CDR3 sequence: CSASDRSRGSYEQYF. CDR3 bases: TGCAGTGCCTCGGACAGGTCTAGGGGTTCCTACGAGCAGTACTTC.